A single sample is the source of the 17 T cell receptor beta chains below, sequenced in a study of blood T cell repertoires in COVID-19. The assay was immunoSEQ multiplex PCR, and TCRdb's table has in-frame clones only and misses some. The sample contains about 530,000 clones, around nine tenths of which appear only once. The specimen was peripheral blood. All receptors come from a woman between 45 and 65 years old with COVID-19, enrolled during active disease.

The chain uses TRBV11-2 and TRBJ2-3; D uncertain. Germline CDR1 SGHAT, CDR2 FQNNGV. V was trimmed by 5 bases and J by 0 bases, leaving 15 bases between them. This CDR3 comprises 16 residues. In DNA, the CDR3 is TGTGCCAGCAGCGCCCTCAGGAACCCTAGCACAGATACGCAGTATTTT. Translated, it gives CASSALRNPSTDTQYF. The variable domain in full, with the rest retrieved from reference TRBV11-2 and TRBJ2-3, is EAGVAQSPRYKIIEKRQSVAFWCNPISGHATLYWYQQILGQGPKLLIQFQNNGVVDDSQLPKDRFSAERLKGVDSTLKIQPAKLEDSAVYLCASSALRNPSTDTQYFGPGTRLTVL.

This clone has a single count. This chain connects TRBV6-5 to TRBJ1-4; 9 positions match TRBD1. Germline V gene sequence: CDR1 MNHEY, CDR2 SVGAGI. The CDR3 is 14 residues long. V was pared by 8 bases and J by 5 bases, with 6 bases of the junction left unmatched. This CDR3 reads CASSTGTGNEKLFF. DNA for the CDR3: TGTGCCAGCTCTACTGGGACAGGGAATGAAAAACTGTTTTTT.

J is TRBJ2-1 and V is TRBV30, with 9 bases matching TRBD2. V shed 0 bases, J shed 6 bases, and the junction held 6 bases outside the gene matches. Germline V gives CDR1 GTSNPN, CDR2 SVGIG (reference sequence). The CDR3 contains 15 residues. The DNA of the CDR3 is TGTGCCTGGAGTGTACTGCGGGGGGGCCGCAATGAGCAGTTCTTC. Protein sequence: CAWSVLRGGRNEQFF.

This clone was counted only a few times. The CDR3 spells CAWSPGVKLFF. In nucleotides, the CDR3 is TGTGCCTGGAGTCCAGGGGTTAAGCTGTTTTTT. The rearrangement links TRBV30 to TRBJ2-2; D is possibly TRBD1 (6 bases). Germline values: CDR1 GTSNPN, CDR2 SVGIG (reference sequence). The CDR3 covers 11 residues. The V end was cut by 2 bases, the J end by 12 bases, with 10 bases between. Together with reference TRBV30 and TRBJ2-2, the CDR3 gives the full variable domain: SQTIHQWPATLVQPVGSPLSLECTVEGTSNPNLYWYRQAAGRGLQLLFYSVGIGQISSEVPQNLSASRPQDRQFILSSKKLLLSDSGFYLCAWSPGVKLFFGEGSRLTVL.

The chain uses TRBV28 and TRBJ2-7; D unresolved. CDR3 size: 16 residues. CDR1 MDHEN and CDR2 SYDVKM come from the germline V gene. V lost 1 base to trimming and J lost 0 bases, with 13 bases between them. The CDR3 bases are TGTGCCAGCAGTTTATTTCACGGGTCGGTCTCCTACGAGCAGTACTTC. It encodes CASSLFHGSVSYEQYF.

The V gene is TRBV5-1, the J gene TRBJ1-1, with D uncertain. From germline, CDR1 is SGHRS and CDR2 YFSETQ. The V end lost 4 bases, the J end lost 4 bases, and 17 bases lay between the germline ends. The CDR3 length is 15 residues. CDR3: CASSALGVGGTEAFF. For the CDR3, the DNA is TGCGCCAGCAGCGCCCTTGGGGTCGGAGGCACTGAAGCTTTCTTT.

The V call is TRBV19, the J call TRBJ1-1, with a weak D call TRBD1 (5 bases). Per germline, CDR1 LNHDA and CDR2 SQIVND (reference sequence). Trimming shortened V by 3 bases and J by 2 bases, and 13 bases separated the two germline ends. The CDR3 loop spans 15 amino acids. The CDR3 region has the DNA TGTGCCAGTAGTATGGGATTCAGGGTAAACACTGAAGCTTTCTTT. Amino acid sequence: CASSMGFRVNTEAFF.

This clone was counted between two and nine times. The chain uses TRBV6-5 and TRBJ1-2, with D perhaps TRBD1 (5 bases). This CDR3 is built from 12 residues. Germline V lookup: CDR1 MNHEY, CDR2 SVGAGI. With 2 bases removed from V and 5 bases from J, the gap between germline ends came to 6 bases. As DNA, the CDR3 is TGTGCCAGCAGTTACGGGGCATATGGCTACACCTTC. Translating gives CASSYGAYGYTF.

The chain joins TRBV2 to TRBJ2-4, with a tentative D call TRBD1 (6 bases). The CDR3 totals 12 residues. V lost 7 bases and J lost 6, with 10 bases in between. The V gene's germline CDR1 is SNHLY and CDR2 FYNNEI. The CDR3 nucleotides are TGTGCCAGCACCTTACAGGGAAACATTCAGTACTTC. Its translation is CASTLQGNIQYF. The variable domain in full, completed from reference TRBV2 and TRBJ2-4, reads EPEVTQTPSHQVTQMGQEVILRCVPISNHLYFYWYRQILGQKVEFLVSFYNNEISEKSEIFDDQFSVERPDGSNFTLKIRSTKLEDSAMYFCASTLQGNIQYFGAGTRLSVL.

The genes are TRBV9 and TRBJ1-2; D ambiguous. Trimming stripped 0 bases from V and 8 bases from J, with 11 bases between. The length of the CDR3 is 13 residues. Germline V CDR1 and CDR2: SGDLS, YYNGEE. The CDR3 DNA reads TGTGCCAGCAGCGTAGGGCCTTACCGAGGCTACACCTTC. The encoded protein is CASSVGPYRGYTF. Together with reference TRBV9 and TRBJ1-2, the CDR3 gives the full variable domain: DSGVTQTPKHLITATGQRVTLRCSPRSGDLSVYWYQQSLDQGLQFLIQYYNGEERAKGNILERFSAQQFPDLHSELNLSSLELGDSALYFCASSVGPYRGYTFGSGTRLTVV.

The rearrangement links TRBV29-1 to TRBJ2-3, with 10 bases aligning to TRBD1. The J segment lost 2 bases and the V segment lost 6 bases, leaving 5 bases of the junction unmatched. Per germline, CDR1 SQVTM and CDR2 ANQGSEA. This CDR3 comprises 14 residues. The CDR3 DNA reads as TGCAGCGTCACGACAGGGGGCATCACAGATACGCAGTATTTT. Translating gives CSVTTGGITDTQYF.

The chain employs TRBV2 and TRBJ2-7; 7 bases line up with TRBD1. V shed 5 bases, J shed 5 bases, and the junction held 6 bases outside the gene matches. This CDR3 contains 13 residues. The germline V gene encodes CDR1 SNHLY and CDR2 FYNNEI. The CDR3: CASSPGQVHEQYF. In DNA, the CDR3 is TGTGCCAGCAGTCCTGGACAGGTCCACGAGCAGTACTTC.

The chain links TRBV29-1 to TRBJ1-2; 7 nucleotides agree with TRBD1. CDR1 SQVTM and CDR2 ANQGSEA come from the germline V gene. The length of the CDR3 is 11 residues. With V trimmed by 6 bases and J by 8 bases, 6 bases remained unmatched. The CDR3, as DNA: TGCAGCGTCACAGGGGTAAAAGGCTACACCTTC. This gives the protein CSVTGVKGYTF.

This clone was seen only once. The V call is TRBV2, the J call TRBJ2-4, with 8 bases matching TRBD1. Per germline, CDR1 SNHLY and CDR2 FYNNEI. This CDR3 has 15 residues. The V segment lost 7 bases and the J segment 1 base; nucleotides outside the gene matches: 6. DNA for the CDR3: TGTGCCAGCACCCGTCGACAGGGGGCCAAAAACATTCAGTACTTC. Translating it yields CASTRRQGAKNIQYF.

The V and J genes are TRBV12-3 or TRBV12-4 and TRBJ1-3; TRBD1 matches 7 bases. The trim removed 6 bases at V and 6 bases at J, leaving 5 bases unmatched. The CDR3 length is 13 residues. CDR3 amino acids: CASSLGQSNTIYF. DNA for the CDR3: TGTGCCAGCAGCCTGGGACAGTCAAACACCATATATTTT.

The chain joins TRBV5-6 to TRBJ2-1; D is unclear. In germline, CDR1 is SGHDT, CDR2 YYEEEE. The CDR3 runs to 11 residues. DNA of the CDR3: TGTGTTTATAGCTCCTACAATGAGCAGTTCTTC. Amino acid sequence: CVYSSYNEQFF.

This chain joins TRBV6-5 and TRBJ1-2; D is possibly TRBD1 (5 bases). The ends were cut back, 7 bases at V and 1 base at J, with 10 bases in the middle. In germline, CDR1 is MNHEY, CDR2 SVGAGI. The CDR3 has 13 residues. The CDR3: CASMRTLNYGYTF. CDR3 in DNA: TGTGCCAGCATGCGGACACTTAACTATGGCTACACCTTC.